This TCR beta chain was sequenced for a study of T cells in localized non-small cell lung cancer. Worth noting for this clone: Its matching antigen is unknown.

Findings and caveats of the study: Appearance in adjacent lung was seen for a median roughly 56 of the top 100 tumor clones. T cell clonality was highest in uninvolved adjacent lung, above tumor.

Using immunoSEQ multiplex PCR, the repertoire was profiled, and TCRdb retains in-frame clones only, with some absent. The sample records about 23,000 clones, roughly 91% being singletons. V dropped 5 bases and J dropped 1 base, with 11 bases sitting between them. Germline V gene sequence: CDR1 LNHDA, CDR2 SQIVND (reference sequence). The CDR3 consists of 14 residues. This receptor was obtained from a male donor older than 55 with stage I lung adenocarcinoma. The sample here was peripheral blood, taken before any cancer treatment. The chain recombines TRBV19 with TRBJ1-1, with TRBD1 as a possible D gene (6 bases). CDR3 loop: CASSLRGGNTEAFF. The DNA of the CDR3 is TGTGCCAGTAGTCTCAGGGGCGGGAACACTGAAGCTTTCTTT.